Detailed here is one TCR beta chain. TCRdb keeps only in-frame clones here, not all; method: immunoSEQ multiplex PCR. The table has roughly 550,000 clones, about four fifths seen once; the top ten hold about 0.014%. The sample comes from a study of shared T cell receptors in the human thymus. This CDR3 has 16 residues. CDR1 and CDR2 (germline): SGHTA, FQGNSA. Trimming shortened V by 0 bases and J by 2 bases, and 14 bases separated the two germline ends. The data were also submitted as part of a second study, on human thymus T cells. That source notes: Congenital heart defects were the reason for the corrective surgery that the donors, healthy Finnish infants, were having. Resections were taken during corrective heart surgery, and the thymus tissue came from these. Both thymic and peripheral blood repertoires showed apparently biased V and J usage. Related studies found that unrelated individuals share highly overlapping thymic repertoires.

This chain connects TRBV7-2 to TRBJ2-7; TRBD2 is a possible D gene (6 bases). The receptor's source is a boy in the first two years of life with a congenital heart defect. Material: thymocytes. Here the CDR3 DNA reads TGTGCCAGCAGCTTAGCGGTTAATGGGGGGACCTACGAGCAGTACTTC. Translating gives CASSLAVNGGTYEQYF.